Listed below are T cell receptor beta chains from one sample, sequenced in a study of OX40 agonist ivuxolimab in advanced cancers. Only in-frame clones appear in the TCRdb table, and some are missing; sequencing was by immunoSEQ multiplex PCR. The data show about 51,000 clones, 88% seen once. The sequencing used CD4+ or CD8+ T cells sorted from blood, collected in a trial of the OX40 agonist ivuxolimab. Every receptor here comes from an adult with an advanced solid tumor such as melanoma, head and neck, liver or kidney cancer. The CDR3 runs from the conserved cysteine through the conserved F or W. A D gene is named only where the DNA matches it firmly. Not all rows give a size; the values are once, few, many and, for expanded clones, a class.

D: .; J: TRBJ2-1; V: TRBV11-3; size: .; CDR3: CASSLDGRGSYNEQFF; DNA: TGTGCCAGCAGCTTAGATGGGAGGGGGTCCTACAATGAGCAGTTCTTC
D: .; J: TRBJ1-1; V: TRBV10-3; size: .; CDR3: CAISENTEAFF; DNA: TGTGCCATCAGTGAGAACACTGAAGCTTTCTTT
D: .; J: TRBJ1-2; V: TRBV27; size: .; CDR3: CASRSGRSYGYTF; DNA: TGTGCCAGCAGATCTGGACGCAGCTATGGCTACACCTTC
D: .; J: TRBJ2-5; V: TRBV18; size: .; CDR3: CASSPDGQVAQYF; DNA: TGTGCCAGCTCACCAGACGGCCAGGTGGCCCAGTACTTC
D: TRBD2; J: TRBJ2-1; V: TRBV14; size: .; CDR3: CASRRTSGPMGNEQFF; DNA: TGTGCCAGCAGACGGACTAGCGGACCCATGGGTAATGAGCAGTTCTTC
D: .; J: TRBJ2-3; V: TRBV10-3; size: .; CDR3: CAISRRGQGVTDTQYF; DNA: TGTGCCATCAGCAGGCGGGGCCAGGGTGTCACAGATACGCAGTATTTT
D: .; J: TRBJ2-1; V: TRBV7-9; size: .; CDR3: CASSLSAGSYNEQFF; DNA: TGTGCCAGCAGCTTAAGTGCTGGCTCCTACAATGAGCAGTTCTTC
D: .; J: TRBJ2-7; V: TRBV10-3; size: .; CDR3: CAISRGLDYEQYF; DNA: TGTGCCATCAGTCGGGGCCTAGACTACGAGCAGTACTTC
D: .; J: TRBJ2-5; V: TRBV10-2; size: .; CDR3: CATQRAGNLQETQYF; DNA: TGCGCCACCCAACGGGCGGGTAACCTTCAAGAGACCCAGTACTTC
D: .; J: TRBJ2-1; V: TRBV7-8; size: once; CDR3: CASSFSHEQFF; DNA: TGTGCCAGCAGCTTTTCCCATGAGCAGTTCTTC
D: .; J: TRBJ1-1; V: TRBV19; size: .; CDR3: CASSIDRNTEAFF; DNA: TGTGCCAGTAGTATAGATCGGAACACTGAAGCTTTCTTT
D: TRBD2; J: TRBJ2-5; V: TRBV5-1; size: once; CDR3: CASSLEPSGGGETQYF; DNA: TGCGCCAGCAGCTTGGAGCCTAGCGGGGGGGGTGAGACCCAGTACTTC
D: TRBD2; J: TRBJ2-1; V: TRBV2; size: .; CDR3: CASRSNGGAHNEQFF; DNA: TGTGCCAGCAGATCTAACGGGGGGGCCCACAATGAGCAGTTCTTC
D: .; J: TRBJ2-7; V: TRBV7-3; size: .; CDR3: CASSLTPTPYEQYF; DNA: TGTGCCAGCAGCTTAACGCCCACCCCCTACGAGCAGTACTTC
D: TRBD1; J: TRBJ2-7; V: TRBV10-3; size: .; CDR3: CAISEGQGKGYEQYF; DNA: TGTGCCATCAGTGAGGGACAGGGGAAGGGGTACGAGCAGTACTTC
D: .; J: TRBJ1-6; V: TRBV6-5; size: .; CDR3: CASTKDNSYNSPLHF; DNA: TGTGCCAGCACCAAGGACAACTCCTATAATTCACCCCTCCACTTT
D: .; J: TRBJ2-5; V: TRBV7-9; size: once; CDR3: CASSLDETQYF; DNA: TGTGCCAGCAGCTTAGATGAGACCCAGTACTTC
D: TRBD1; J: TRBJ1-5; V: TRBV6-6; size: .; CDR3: CASSYPGGQGRPQHF; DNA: TGTGCCAGCAGTTACCCAGGGGGACAGGGTCGACCCCAGCATTTT
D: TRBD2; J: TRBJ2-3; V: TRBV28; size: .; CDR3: CASSVGGAFEDTQYF; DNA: TGTGCCAGCAGTGTCGGGGGGGCCTTTGAAGATACGCAGTATTTT
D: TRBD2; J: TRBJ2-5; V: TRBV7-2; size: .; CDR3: CASSRGLAGPSYQETQYF; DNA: TGTGCCAGCAGCCGGGGACTAGCGGGACCCTCGTACCAAGAGACCCAGTACTTC
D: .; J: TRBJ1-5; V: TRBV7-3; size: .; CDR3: CASSLFTGGNQPQHF; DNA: TGTGCCAGCAGCTTATTCACTGGAGGCAATCAGCCCCAGCATTTT
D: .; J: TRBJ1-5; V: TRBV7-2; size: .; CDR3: CASSLVNNQPQHF; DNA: TGTGCCAGCAGCTTAGTAAATAACCAGCCCCAGCATTTT
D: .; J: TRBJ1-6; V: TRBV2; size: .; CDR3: CASSEFGNSPLHF; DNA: TGTGCCAGCTCGGAATTCGGGAATTCACCCCTCCACTTT
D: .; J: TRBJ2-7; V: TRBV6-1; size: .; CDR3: CASSDSGGQTYEQYF; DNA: TGTGCCAGCAGCGATAGCGGAGGTCAGACCTACGAGCAGTACTTC
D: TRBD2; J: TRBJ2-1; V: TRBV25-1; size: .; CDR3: CASSKTSGVNNEQFF; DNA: TGTGCCAGCAGTAAGACTAGCGGAGTGAACAATGAGCAGTTCTTC
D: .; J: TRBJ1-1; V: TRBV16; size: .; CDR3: CASSRPVAIGGNTEAFF; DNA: TGTGCCAGCAGCCGACCGGTCGCCATCGGTGGAAACACTGAAGCTTTCTTT
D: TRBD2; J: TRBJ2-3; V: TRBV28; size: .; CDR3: CASSETSGRKDTQYF; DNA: TGTGCCAGCAGCGAGACTAGCGGGAGGAAAGATACGCAGTATTTT
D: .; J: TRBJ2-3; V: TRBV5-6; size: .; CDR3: CASSWGSDSGDTQYF; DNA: TGTGCCAGCAGCTGGGGTAGCGATTCGGGAGATACGCAGTATTTT
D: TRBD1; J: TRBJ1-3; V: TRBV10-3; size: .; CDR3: CAITDRDRTSGNTIYF; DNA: TGTGCCATCACCGACCGGGACAGGACCTCTGGAAACACCATATATTTT
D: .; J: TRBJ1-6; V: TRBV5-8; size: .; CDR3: CASSKTTNNSPLHF; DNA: TGTGCCAGCAGCAAGACAACAAATAATTCACCCCTCCACTTT
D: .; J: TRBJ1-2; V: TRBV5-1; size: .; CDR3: CASSLGGGPNYGYTF; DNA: TGCGCCAGCAGCTTGGGTGGGGGCCCTAACTATGGCTACACCTTC
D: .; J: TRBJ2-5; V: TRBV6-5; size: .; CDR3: CASRQLGLGEETQYF; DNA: TGTGCCAGCAGACAGTTGGGGCTGGGGGAAGAGACCCAGTACTTC
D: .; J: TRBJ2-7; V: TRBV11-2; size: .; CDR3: CASRPVAGRVYEQYF; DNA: TGTGCCAGCAGGCCCGTGGCGGGGAGAGTGTACGAGCAGTACTTC
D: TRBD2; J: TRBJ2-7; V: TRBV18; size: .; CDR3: CASSQGTSYPYEQYF; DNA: TGTGCCAGCTCACAAGGGACTAGCTACCCTTACGAGCAGTACTTC
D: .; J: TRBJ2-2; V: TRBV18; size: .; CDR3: CASSPGTTGGELFF; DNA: TGTGCCAGCTCACCAGGTACAACGGGCGGGGAGCTGTTTTTT
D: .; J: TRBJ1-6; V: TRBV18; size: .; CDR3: CASSPRQEDSPLHF; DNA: TGTGCCAGCTCACCACGACAGGAGGATTCACCCCTCCACTTT
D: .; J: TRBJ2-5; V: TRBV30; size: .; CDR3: CAWRRRYPGETQYF; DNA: TGTGCCTGGAGGAGGAGGTACCCCGGGGAGACCCAGTACTTC
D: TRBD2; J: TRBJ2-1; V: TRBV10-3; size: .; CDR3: CAIRPGGGGLNEQFF; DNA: TGTGCCATCAGACCCGGTGGCGGGGGGTTAAATGAGCAGTTCTTC
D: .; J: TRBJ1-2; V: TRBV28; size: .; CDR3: CASSRLPTGGGYTF; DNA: TGTGCCAGCAGCAGACTTCCTACAGGAGGTGGCTACACCTTC
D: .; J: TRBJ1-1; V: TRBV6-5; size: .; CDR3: CASSRPGMNTEAFF; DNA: TGTGCCAGCAGCCGGCCAGGGATGAACACTGAAGCTTTCTTT
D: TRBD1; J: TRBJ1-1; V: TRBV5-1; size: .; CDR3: CASSLNGQANTEAFF; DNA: TGCGCCAGCAGCTTAAACGGACAGGCGAACACTGAAGCTTTCTTT
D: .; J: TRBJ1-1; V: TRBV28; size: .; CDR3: CASSLIAGHAFF; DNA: TGTGCCAGCAGTTTGATTGCAGGGCACGCTTTCTTT
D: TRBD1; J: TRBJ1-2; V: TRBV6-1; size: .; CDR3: CASSEMTGGLKMVNYGYTF; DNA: TGTGCCAGCAGTGAGATGACAGGGGGGCTGAAAATGGTTAACTATGGCTACACCTTC
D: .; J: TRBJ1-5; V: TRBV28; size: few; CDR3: CASTLQMGNQPQHF; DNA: TGTGCCAGCACTCTCCAGATGGGCAATCAGCCCCAGCATTTT